Described below is a single TCR beta chain sequence and its context. This entry is derived from a study of blood T cell repertoires in COVID-19. The overall study: Spain, Italy and the United States supplied samples that represented acute and convalescent COVID-19.

In Seattle, patients joined the study during active infection and were tracked longitudinally. The CDR3 spans 14 residues. Germline V gene data show CDR1 as MGHRA and CDR2 as YSYEKL. With V trimmed by 2 bases and J by 7 bases, 7 bases remained unmatched. Clones were sequenced by immunoSEQ multiplex PCR, and TCRdb holds only the in-frame ones, with some missing. The repertoire consists of about 300,000 clones, with roughly 90% occurring once and the leading ten covering less than 2%. The rearrangement links TRBV4-1 to TRBJ1-1; TRBD1 matches 7 bases. The clonotype originates from a woman in her 30s with COVID-19, enrolled during active disease. The sample consisted of peripheral blood. CDR3 protein: CASSQPDRVGEAFF. The CDR3 region has the DNA TGCGCCAGCAGCCAACCCGACAGGGTAGGTGAAGCTTTCTTT.